A single sample gave rise to the 3 T cell receptor beta chains below, sequenced in a study of blood T cells in healthy people across ages. Primers used in a second PCR of roughly 7 to 11 cycles were a sample-barcoded 5' primer and a J-beta primer mix. TCRdb reprocessed the 5' RACE reads via MiXCR and lists one record per CDR3 protein. The profile shows about 1.8 million distinct CDR3 sequences, around 50% of them singletons. The sample consisted of blood. These receptor sequences come from a woman in her thirties or forties in good health.

This clonotype was seen only a few times. This chain uses TRBV7-9 with TRBJ2-3; TRBD2 matches 10 bases. Germline V gene lookup returns CDR1 SEHNR and CDR2 FQNEAQ (reference sequence). The V segment lost 2 bases and the J segment 2 bases; nucleotides outside the gene matches: 4. The CDR3 has 16 residues. CDR3 nucleotide sequence: TGTGCCAGCAGCTTATTAGCGGGGGGATTCACAGATACGCAGTATTTT. Protein sequence: CASSLLAGGFTDTQYF.

This rearrangement joins TRBV29-1 to TRBJ2-5; D uncertain. V lost 8 bases and J 3 bases, leaving 7 bases between the germline ends. Germline lookup yields CDR1 SQVTM and CDR2 ANQGSEA. The CDR3 length is 10 residues. CDR3 in amino acids: CSFGEETQYF. CDR3 in DNA: TGCAGCTTTGGAGAAGAGACCCAGTACTTC.

This clonotype has a count of ten or more. The chain recombines TRBV20-1 with TRBJ2-7; 9 bases map to TRBD2. Germline V lookup: CDR1 DFQATT, CDR2 SNEGSKA (reference sequence). This CDR3 spans 14 amino acids. With V trimmed by 3 bases and J by 0 bases, 3 bases remained unmatched. Here the CDR3 reads CSASRGGASYEQYF. CDR3 in DNA: TGCAGTGCTAGTCGCGGGGGGGCCTCCTACGAGCAGTACTTC.